The TCR beta chain under discussion was sequenced for a study of blood T cell repertoires in COVID-19 (dated by TCRdb to the early 2020s). About the investigation overall: Samples from collaborators originated in the United States, Italy and Spain and spanned both the acute and convalescent phases of COVID-19. The prospective study material was composed of cDNA or gDNA derived from T cells, B-cell-depleted T cells, or PBMCs. Subjects who had been exposed to COVID-19, were actively infected with it, or had recovered from it provided the deeply sampled blood TCRbeta repertoires that made up the dataset. A freely available public database, intended as a resource for researchers studying the immune response to SARS-CoV-2, is where the repertoires were released. The samples were drawn from the first 160 participants of the ongoing ImmuneRACE study and from 950 to 1,500 subjects provided by 6 global collaborators. Nearly every sample came with metadata listing a de-identified subject ID, COVID-19 status, age in years and sex. Where available, HLA class I and class II types were obtained from metadata supplied by the sample provider rather than from assay-based typing.

Summary of the overall study and its limitations: How much clinical and demographic metadata was included differed by source and by participant, and the metadata was provided uncurated.

The immunoSEQ Assay, a bias-controlled multiplex PCR, was used to amplify TCRbeta CDR3 regions from genomic DNA. Under the source paper's analysis protocol: Nucleated cell counts per sample were estimated from amplification of reference gene primers within the assay. Sequence reads were collapsed and filtered to measure the absolute abundance of every unique TCRbeta CDR3 rearrangement. For each sample, productive Simpson clonality was calculated as the square root of Simpson's diversity index across productive rearrangements. In its TCRdb copy, this immuneACCESS table keeps in-frame sequences only and misses some clones. Where compared with another copy, unresolved V genes explain less than half of these, and the others have no known cause. V, J and clone size derive from that table, while D and trimming were established from the DNA sequence. The sample table shows just over 650,000 clones, and 90% are seen once. The ten largest account for roughly 0.26% of the sample.

The CDR3 runs 15 amino acids, cysteine and phenylalanine included. The read is trimmed to its CDR3 DNA, 45 bases read in frame from base 1. From a lookup of the germline V gene (reference sequence), CDR1 and CDR2 are LGHDT and YNNKEL. For this chain, trimming is 4 bases at the V end and 0 bases at the J end, and the number of junction bases without a gene match is 5. Collaborating institutions collected whole blood in K2EDTA tubes following their own protocols. For TCRbeta analysis, collaborators shipped samples as frozen whole blood, isolated PBMCs, or DNA extracted from either of those sample types. With regard to this clone: This clone's antigen is unknown. There are no base qualities to consult, and no much larger clone falls within one base.

The receptor was isolated from a young woman with acute or convalescent COVID-19. Specimen: peripheral blood. Here the chain combines TRBV3-1 (or the pseudogene TRBV3-2) and TRBJ1-2; 7 bases in the middle match TRBD1. The nucleotide sequence is TGTGCCAGCAGCCGGATTGACAGGGCTAACTATGGCTACACCTTC. This translates into CASSRIDRANYGYTF.